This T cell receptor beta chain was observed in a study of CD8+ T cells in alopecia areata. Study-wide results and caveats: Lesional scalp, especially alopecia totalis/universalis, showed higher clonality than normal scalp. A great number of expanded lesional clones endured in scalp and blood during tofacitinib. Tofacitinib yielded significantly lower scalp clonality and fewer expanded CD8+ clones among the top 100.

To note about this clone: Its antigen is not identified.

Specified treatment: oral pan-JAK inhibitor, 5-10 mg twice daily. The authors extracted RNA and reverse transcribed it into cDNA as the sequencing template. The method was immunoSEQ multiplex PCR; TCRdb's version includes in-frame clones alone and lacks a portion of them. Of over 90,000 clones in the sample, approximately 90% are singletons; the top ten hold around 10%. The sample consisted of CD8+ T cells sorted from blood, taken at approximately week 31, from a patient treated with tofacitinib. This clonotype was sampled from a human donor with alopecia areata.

CDR3: CASSARTGFTGELFF. The CDR3 DNA follows: TGTGCCAGCAGCGCCCGGACAGGGTTCACCGGGGAGCTGTTTTTT. The chain links TRBV9 to TRBJ2-2, with TRBD1 matching 8 bases. J lost 4 bases, V lost 3 bases, and 5 bases had no gene match. The CDR3 loop spans 15 amino acids. CDR1 is SGDLS, CDR2 YYNGEE, per germline. The entire variable domain, with the rest obtained from reference TRBV9 and TRBJ2-2, is as follows: DSGVTQTPKHLITATGQRVTLRCSPRSGDLSVYWYQQSLDQGLQFLIQYYNGEERAKGNILERFSAQQFPDLHSELNLSSLELGDSALYFCASSARTGFTGELFFGEGSRLTVL.